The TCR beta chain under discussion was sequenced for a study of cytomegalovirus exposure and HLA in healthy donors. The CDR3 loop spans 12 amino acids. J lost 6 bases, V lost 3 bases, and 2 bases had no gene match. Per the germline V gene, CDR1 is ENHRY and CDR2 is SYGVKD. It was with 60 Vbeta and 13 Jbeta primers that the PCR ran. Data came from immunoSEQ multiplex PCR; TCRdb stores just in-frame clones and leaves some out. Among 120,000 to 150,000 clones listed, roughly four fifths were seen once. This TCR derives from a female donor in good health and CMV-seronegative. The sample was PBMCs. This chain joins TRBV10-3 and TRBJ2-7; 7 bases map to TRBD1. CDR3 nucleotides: TGTGCCATCAGTGACTCAGGGGGCGAGCAGTACTTC. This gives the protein CAISDSGGEQYF.